This T cell receptor (beta chain) was sequenced in a study of T cell responses to AZD1222 COVID-19 vaccine (dated by TCRdb to 2020 to 2023). With respect to the entire study: A total of just over 230 trial participants underwent TCR sequencing, of whom 200 to 220 had received two doses of AZD1222 and some 26 had received two doses of the MenACWY control vaccine. Trial participants were enrolled into age subgroups of 18-55, 56-69 and 70-plus years, which contained approximately 150, 30 and 60 TCR-sequenced participants, respectively.

The time point tag for this specimen amounts to: about 28 days (+/-7) after the second vaccine dose. AZD1222 recipients with second doses at about 4 weeks or about 12 weeks were pooled, because spike-specific TCR depth and breadth did not differ between schedules. Vaccinee samples were obtained from the UK trials COV001 and COV002, which included a single-blind randomized controlled phase 2/3 trial of AZD1222 (ChAdOx1 nCoV-19) in healthy adults. Trial participant PBMC samples were collected at day 0 and day 28 after the second dose for TCRbeta chain sequencing. Regarding this clone: Its specific antigen is unknown. No per-base quality is available; no much larger clone lies one base away.

The CDR3 numbers 15 residues from cysteine through phenylalanine. The retained sequence is limited to the CDR3, 45 bases, with the frame set at the first base. According to the germline V gene, CDR1 reads SGHDT and CDR2 reads YYEEEE. Cut back by 1 base and 5 bases, the V and J ends lie 13 bases apart. The CDR3 regions of human TCRbeta chains were subjected to immunosequencing. In the authors' own workflow: Repertoire TCRs were matched against a reference library of SARS-CoV-2-specific TCRs generated with the MIRA antigen-specificity platform. Breadth was defined as the fraction of unique TCRs that were SARS-CoV-2-associated. Depth was defined as the fraction of total T cells that were SARS-CoV-2-associated. Using the MIRA data, every spike-specific TCR was mapped to the spike region that the TCR reacted to and assigned to either a CD4 or a CD8 class. Log10-transformed breadth and depth values were compared by one-way ANOVA with Sidak's multiple comparisons tests. TCRdb's version of the immuneACCESS table is confined to in-frame rearrangements and falls short of the full clone set. An unresolved V gene accounts for under half of the shortfall where checked; the remainder is of unknown origin. That table gives V, J and clone size, and the DNA gave D and trimming. The sample contains approximately 75,000 clones, around 87% of them found a single time. Around 20% of the sample belongs to the ten largest clones.

Study-wide findings and limitations: Because no day 14 peak-response samples were available, repertoires were characterized only after the peak T cell response. In the small 56-69-year group, the increase in depth fell short of significance, most likely because of low power. Vaccine-associated CD4 TCRs spanned the whole spike protein, with dominant responses in regions 160-218 and 743-854. Reportedly, close to half of the unique spike-specific TCRs recognized epitopes lying outside the regions that are mutated in the B.1.351 and B.1.1.7 variants. Conclusions about previously exposed vaccinees are limited because only a handful of AZD1222 recipients were SARS-CoV-2 seropositive at baseline. After two AZD1222 doses, both the breadth and the depth of spike-specific TCRs were significantly higher than at day 0 and than in MenACWY recipients. Most participants were white British and females outnumbered males, and the authors suggested that clonal diversity may have been underestimated.

The receptor was isolated from an adult who received the AZD1222 COVID-19 vaccine. The chain was built from TRBV5-6 and TRBJ1-5; the D gene is perhaps TRBD1, from 6 matching bases. The sequencing here drew on peripheral blood, taken 28 days after the second AZD1222 dose. The DNA is as follows: TGTGCCAGCAGCTTGCTCGCAGGGGTCCATCAGCCCCAGCATTTT. It translates to CASSLLAGVHQPQHF.